These 5 T cell receptor beta chains share one sample of origin, sequenced in a study of blood T cell repertoires in COVID-19 (dated by TCRdb to about 2020). Libraries came from the immunoSEQ multiplex PCR assay. TCRdb limited this immuneACCESS table to in-frame rearrangements with V and J called. A share of clones is missing; checked studies link under half to unresolved V genes, and the rest is unexplained. The sample contains a few hundred thousand clones, 80% to 85% of them found a single time. The leading ten clones occupy approximately 5.2% of the sample. The source material was peripheral blood. These TCRs come from a woman in her 70s with COVID-19, enrolled during active disease.

In DNA form, the CDR3 reads TGTGCCAGCTCACCAGGACAGGGGCTGGATCGAACTGAAGCTTTCTTT. Protein: CASSPGQGLDRTEAFF. This rearrangement joins TRBV18 to TRBJ1-1, with TRBD1 identical over 9 bases. V shed 2 bases and J 5 bases; nucleotides not matched to a gene: 9. There are 16 residues in the CDR3. Per the germline V gene, CDR1 is KGHSH and CDR2 is LQKENI.

The V and J genes are TRBV7-8 and TRBJ1-5; 8 bases agree with TRBD1. V was clipped by 4 bases and J by 3 bases; unmatched bases: 8. Germline-derived CDR1 and CDR2 are SGHVS and FQNEAQ. The CDR3 covers 16 residues. The CDR3 DNA is TGTGCCAGCAGCTCGGACCGACAGGGGTCCAATCAGCCCCAGCATTTT. This translates into CASSSDRQGSNQPQHF.

The chain carries TRBV24-1 and TRBJ1-2; D may be TRBD1 (5 bases). The V end lost 4 bases, the J end lost 0 bases, and 17 bases lay between the germline ends. The CDR3 has 17 residues. The germline gives CDR1 KGHDR, CDR2 SFDVKD. The CDR3 loop reads CATSDQRQPGANYGYTF. CDR3 coding DNA: TGTGCCACCAGTGACCAAAGACAGCCGGGTGCTAACTATGGCTACACCTTC.

The genes are TRBV6-5 and TRBJ1-2, with D possibly matching TRBD1 (5 bases). The V and J ends lost 8 bases and 1 base respectively, with 8 bases between them. CDR3 length: 12 amino acids. Germline V CDR1 and CDR2: MNHEY, SVGAGI. The CDR3, as DNA: TGTGCCAGCGGGGGGGGTAACTATGGCTACACCTTC. The encoded protein is CASGGGNYGYTF.

This chain links TRBV5-5 with TRBJ2-1; D is possibly TRBD1 (6 bases). The V gene's germline CDR1 is SGHKS and CDR2 YYEKEE (reference sequence). This CDR3 comprises 16 residues. V was trimmed by 0 bases and J by 4 bases, leaving 14 bases between them. CDR3 coding DNA: TGTGCCAGCAGCTTGGACCTGGTCGGGACATACAATGAGCAGTTCTTC. It translates to CASSLDLVGTYNEQFF.